These 10 T cell receptor beta chains were all obtained from the same sample, sequenced in a study of human T cells and chemical hapten exposure. Time point here: pre-sensitization, week 0. Treatment denoted: therapeutic diphenylcyclopropenone sensitization with weekly scalp DPC. TCRdb called the RACE reads again in MiXCR, with one record for every CDR3 protein. The data contain more than 150,000 distinct CDR3 sequences, approximately 31% of them singletons. Sequences were derived from whole blood, sampled in connection with sensitization to the hapten diphenylcyclopropenone (DPC). The source is a woman in her thirties with alopecia areata. Some clones in this sample may be carry-over from other donors' samples.

CDR3 in DNA: TGCAGTGCTAGTTTGCCGACCAGTCCTCGCAATGAGCAGTTCTTC. This sequence encodes CSASLPTSPRNEQFF. The chain joins TRBV20-1 to TRBJ2-1; D not resolved. The CDR3 covers 15 residues. V lost 3 bases and J 6 bases, leaving 18 bases between the germline ends. Germline CDR1 and CDR2: DFQATT and SNEGSKA (reference sequence).

V gene TRBV2 combines with J gene TRBJ2-7, with 8 bases that match TRBD1. Per the germline V gene, CDR1 is SNHLY and CDR2 is FYNNEI. The V and J ends lost 7 bases and 9 bases, in that order; junction bases with no gene match: 14. The CDR3 sequence is 14 residues long. CDR3 amino acids: CASKLGQAILGQYF. DNA of the CDR3: TGTGCCAGCAAATTGGGACAGGCCATCTTGGGGCAGTACTTC.

In this sample, this clonotype turned up a few times. The chain joins TRBV3-1 to TRBJ1-4; D might be TRBD1 (5 bases). The germline V gene has CDR1 LGHDT and CDR2 YNNKEL (reference sequence). V lost 1 base and J lost 1, with 10 bases in between. This CDR3 is built from 16 residues. This chain's CDR3 is CASSQVGGRTNEKLFF. CDR3 DNA: TGTGCCAGCAGCCAAGTCGGGGGACGAACTAATGAAAAACTGTTTTTT.

The V and J genes are TRBV29-1 and TRBJ1-3; TRBD1 is a possible D gene (6 bases). This CDR3 comprises 14 residues. Germline V gene sequence: CDR1 SQVTM, CDR2 ANQGSEA. V lost 6 bases and J lost 0, with 12 bases in between. In nucleotides, the CDR3 is TGCAGCGTGCGAACAGGGTTCTCTGGAAACACCATATATTTT. This codes for CSVRTGFSGNTIYF.

The genes are TRBV10-3 and TRBJ1-4, with 10 positions matching TRBD1. The germline gives CDR1 ENHRY, CDR2 SYGVKD. The CDR3 length is 14 residues. V gave up 2 bases and J gave up 9 bases; unmatched junction bases: 3. This chain's CDR3 is CAISETGQGQKLFF. In nucleotides, the CDR3 is TGTGCCATCAGTGAGACGGGACAGGGGCAAAAACTGTTTTTT.

The chain couples TRBV11-2 to TRBJ1-2; TRBD1 matches at 7 bases. After removal of 1 base from V and 7 bases from J, the junction contained 6 bases not matched to a gene. CDR1 and CDR2 (germline): SGHAT, FQNNGV. The CDR3 runs 14 residues. The CDR3 DNA is TGTGCCAGCAGCTTAGGACAGGGCAGGGGTGGCTACACCTTC. This codes for CASSLGQGRGGYTF.

The chain employs TRBV5-1 and TRBJ2-3, with 8 bases identical to TRBD2. V was pared by 4 bases and J by 6 bases, with 10 bases of the junction left unmatched. The CDR3 contains 15 residues. Germline V CDR1 and CDR2: SGHRS, YFSETQ. For the CDR3, the DNA is TGCGCCAGCAGCCCGGAGCGGGGGTCGGAGGATACGCAGTATTTT. Amino acid sequence: CASSPERGSEDTQYF.

The rearrangement uses TRBV9 and TRBJ2-7; perhaps D is TRBD1 or TRBD2 (5 bases each). Trimming shortened V by 3 bases and J by 2 bases, and 18 bases separated the two germline ends. Per the germline V gene, CDR1 is SGDLS and CDR2 is YYNGEE. The CDR3 totals 16 residues. The CDR3, as DNA: TGTGCCAGCAGCGCCGTGGGGACCCCAGCTCCCTACGAGCAGTACTTC. It is translated as CASSAVGTPAPYEQYF. Using reference TRBV9 and TRBJ2-7 for the parts outside the CDR3, the full variable domain is DSGVTQTPKHLITATGQRVTLRCSPRSGDLSVYWYQQSLDQGLQFLIQYYNGEERAKGNILERFSAQQFPDLHSELNLSSLELGDSALYFCASSAVGTPAPYEQYFGPGTRLTVT.

This clonotype was seen a few times. The rearrangement joins TRBV6-5 to TRBJ2-7; the match to TRBD1 covers 8 bases. Germline assignment: CDR1 MNHEY and CDR2 SVGAGI. The CDR3 extends over 13 amino acids. Trimming at V came to 6 bases and at J to 6 bases, leaving 7 bases not matched to a gene. The CDR3 DNA follows: TGTGCCAGCAGCTCGGGACAGGCCCGCGAGCAGTACTTC. Translated: CASSSGQAREQYF.

J is TRBJ2-2 and V is TRBV5-4, with TRBD1 matching 8 bases. The CDR3 consists of 14 residues. Trimming took 6 bases from V and 8 from J; bases not matched to a gene: 9. The germline CDR1 and CDR2 sequences are SGHNT and YYREEE (reference sequence). CDR3 nucleotide sequence: TGTGCCAGCACCCGGACAGGGAATGAAGGGGAGCTGTTTTTT. Protein: CASTRTGNEGELFF. The full variable domain, its missing parts supplied by reference TRBV5-4 and TRBJ2-2, is ETGVTQSPTHLIKTRGQQVTLRCSSQSGHNTVSWYQQALGQGPQFIFQYYREEENGRGNFPPRFSGLQFPNYSSELNVNALELDDSALYLCASTRTGNEGELFFGEGSRLTVL.